This T cell receptor (beta chain) originates from a study of blood T cell repertoires in COVID-19. The sample holds a few counts of this clone. The table came from immunoSEQ multiplex PCR; TCRdb's copy has only in-frame clones and leaves some out. The sample shows approximately 66,000 clones, about 87% of them seen only once. The source of this sequence is a man between 60 and 70 years old with acute or convalescent COVID-19. Sequenced material: peripheral blood.

CDR3 region: CASSDPGGCNQPQHF. CDR3 sequence (DNA): TGTGCCAGCAGTGATCCAGGGGGTTGCAATCAGCCCCAGCATTTT. The chain is built from TRBV25-1 and TRBJ1-5; 7 nucleotides agree with TRBD1. The CDR3 has 15 amino acids. With V trimmed by 3 bases and J by 2 bases, 4 bases remained unmatched. The germline V gene encodes CDR1 MGHDK and CDR2 SYGVNS.